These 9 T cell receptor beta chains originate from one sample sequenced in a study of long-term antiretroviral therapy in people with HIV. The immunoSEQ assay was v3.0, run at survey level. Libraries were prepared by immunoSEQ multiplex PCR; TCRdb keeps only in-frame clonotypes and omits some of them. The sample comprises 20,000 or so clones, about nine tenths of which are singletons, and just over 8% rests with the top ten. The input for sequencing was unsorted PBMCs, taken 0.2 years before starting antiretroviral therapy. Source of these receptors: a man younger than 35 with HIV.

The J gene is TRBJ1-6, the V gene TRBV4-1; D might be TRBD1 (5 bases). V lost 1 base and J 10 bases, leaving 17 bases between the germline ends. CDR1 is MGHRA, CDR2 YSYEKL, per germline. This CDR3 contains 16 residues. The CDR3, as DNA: TGCGCCAGCAGCCAAGTGGTGGAGACAGCTAGGTCACCCCTCCACTTT. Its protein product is CASSQVVETARSPLHF.

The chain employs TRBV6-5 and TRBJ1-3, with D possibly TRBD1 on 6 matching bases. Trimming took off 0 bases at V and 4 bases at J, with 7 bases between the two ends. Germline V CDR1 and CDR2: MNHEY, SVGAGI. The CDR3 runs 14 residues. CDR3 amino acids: CASSYSTGGNTIYF. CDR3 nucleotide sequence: TGTGCCAGCAGTTACTCGACAGGAGGAAACACCATATATTTT.

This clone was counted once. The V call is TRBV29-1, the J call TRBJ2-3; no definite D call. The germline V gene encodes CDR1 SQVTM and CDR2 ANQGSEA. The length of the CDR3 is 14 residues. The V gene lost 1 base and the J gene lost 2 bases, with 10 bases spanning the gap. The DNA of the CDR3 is TGCAGCGTTGAAGCTCGTCTGAACACAGATACGCAGTATTTT. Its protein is CSVEARLNTDTQYF.

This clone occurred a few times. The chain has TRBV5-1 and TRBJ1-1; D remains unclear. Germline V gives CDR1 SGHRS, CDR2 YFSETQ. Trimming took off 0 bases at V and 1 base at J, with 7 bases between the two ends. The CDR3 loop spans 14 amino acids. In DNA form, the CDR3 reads TGCGCCAGCAGCTTGGGGTTCGGGAACACTGAAGCTTTCTTT. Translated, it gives CASSLGFGNTEAFF.

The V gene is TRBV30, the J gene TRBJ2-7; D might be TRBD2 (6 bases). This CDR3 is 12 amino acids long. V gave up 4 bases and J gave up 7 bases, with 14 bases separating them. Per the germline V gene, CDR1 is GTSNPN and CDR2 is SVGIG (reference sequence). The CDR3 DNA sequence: TGTGCCTGGAACAACGGGGGTAGAGAGCAGTACTTC. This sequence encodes CAWNNGGREQYF.

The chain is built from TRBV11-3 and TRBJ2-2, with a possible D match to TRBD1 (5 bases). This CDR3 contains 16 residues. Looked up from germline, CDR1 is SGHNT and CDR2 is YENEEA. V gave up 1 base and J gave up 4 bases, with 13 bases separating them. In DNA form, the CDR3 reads TGTGCCAGCAGCTTAGGATTAGGGGATGCCACCGGGGAGCTGTTTTTT. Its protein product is CASSLGLGDATGELFF.

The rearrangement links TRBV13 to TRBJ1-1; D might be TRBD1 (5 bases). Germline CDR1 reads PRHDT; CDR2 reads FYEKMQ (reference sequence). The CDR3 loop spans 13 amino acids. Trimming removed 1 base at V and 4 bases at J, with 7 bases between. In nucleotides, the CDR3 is TGTGCCAGCAGCTTAGTAGGGGTCACTGAAGCTTTCTTT. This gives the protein CASSLVGVTEAFF.

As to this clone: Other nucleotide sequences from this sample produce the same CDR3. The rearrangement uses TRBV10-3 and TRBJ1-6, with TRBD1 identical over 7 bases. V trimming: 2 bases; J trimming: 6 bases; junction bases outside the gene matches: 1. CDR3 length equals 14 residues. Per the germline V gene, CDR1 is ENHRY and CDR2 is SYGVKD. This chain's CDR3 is CAISETGVNSPLHF. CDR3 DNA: TGTGCCATCAGTGAGACAGGGGTTAATTCACCCCTCCACTTT.

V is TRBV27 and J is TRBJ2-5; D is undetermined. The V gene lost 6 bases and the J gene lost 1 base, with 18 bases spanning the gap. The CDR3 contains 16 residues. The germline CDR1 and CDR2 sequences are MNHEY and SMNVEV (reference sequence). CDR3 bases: TGTGCCAGCAGCTTGCTGCATGGCTTTGGCCAAGAGACCCAGTACTTC. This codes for CASSLLHGFGQETQYF.